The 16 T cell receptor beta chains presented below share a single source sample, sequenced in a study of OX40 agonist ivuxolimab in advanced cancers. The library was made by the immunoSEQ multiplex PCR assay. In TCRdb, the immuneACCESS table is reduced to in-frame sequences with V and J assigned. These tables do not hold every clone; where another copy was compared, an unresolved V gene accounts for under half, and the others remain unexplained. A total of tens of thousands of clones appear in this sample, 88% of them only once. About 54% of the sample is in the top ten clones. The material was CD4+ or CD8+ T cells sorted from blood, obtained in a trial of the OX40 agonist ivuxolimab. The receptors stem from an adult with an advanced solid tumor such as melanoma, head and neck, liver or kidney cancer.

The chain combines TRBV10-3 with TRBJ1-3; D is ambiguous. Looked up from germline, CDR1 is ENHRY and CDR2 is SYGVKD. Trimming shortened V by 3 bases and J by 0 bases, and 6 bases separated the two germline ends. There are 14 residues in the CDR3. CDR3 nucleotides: TGTGCCATCAGTGACAGCGACTCTGGAAACACCATATATTTT. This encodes CAISDSDSGNTIYF.

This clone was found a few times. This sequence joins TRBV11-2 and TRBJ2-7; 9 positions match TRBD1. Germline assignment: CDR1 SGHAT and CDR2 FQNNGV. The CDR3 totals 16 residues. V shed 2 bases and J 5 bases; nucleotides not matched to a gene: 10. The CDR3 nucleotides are TGTGCCAGCAGCTTAAACGGATGGGACAGGGCCCACGAGCAGTACTTC. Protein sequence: CASSLNGWDRAHEQYF. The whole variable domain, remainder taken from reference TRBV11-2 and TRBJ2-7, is EAGVAQSPRYKIIEKRQSVAFWCNPISGHATLYWYQQILGQGPKLLIQFQNNGVVDDSQLPKDRFSAERLKGVDSTLKIQPAKLEDSAVYLCASSLNGWDRAHEQYFGPGTRLTVT.

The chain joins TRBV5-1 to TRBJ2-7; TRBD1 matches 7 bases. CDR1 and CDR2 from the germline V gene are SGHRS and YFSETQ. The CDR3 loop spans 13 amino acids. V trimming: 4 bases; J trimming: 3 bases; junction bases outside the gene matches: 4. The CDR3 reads CASSIQGSYEQYF. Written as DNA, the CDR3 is TGCGCCAGCAGCATACAGGGGAGCTACGAGCAGTACTTC.

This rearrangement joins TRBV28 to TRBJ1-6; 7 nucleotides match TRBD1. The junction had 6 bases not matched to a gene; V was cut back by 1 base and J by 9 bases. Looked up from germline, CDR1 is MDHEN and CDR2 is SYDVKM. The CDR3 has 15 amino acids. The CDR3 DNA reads TGTGCCAGCAGTTTATCGCAGGGGGTTCGTTCACCCCTCCACTTT. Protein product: CASSLSQGVRSPLHF.

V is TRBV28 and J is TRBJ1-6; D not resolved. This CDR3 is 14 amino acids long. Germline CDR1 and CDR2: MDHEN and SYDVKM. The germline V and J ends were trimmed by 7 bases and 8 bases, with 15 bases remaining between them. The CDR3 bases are TGTGCCAGCATAACACCCCGGCAGGATTCACCCCTCCACTTT. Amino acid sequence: CASITPRQDSPLHF.

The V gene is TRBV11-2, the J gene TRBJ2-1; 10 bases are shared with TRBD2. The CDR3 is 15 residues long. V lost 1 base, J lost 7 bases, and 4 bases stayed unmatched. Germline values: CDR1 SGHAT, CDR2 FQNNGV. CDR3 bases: TGTGCCAGCAGCTTAGGTAGCGGGGGGATAAATGAGCAGTTCTTC. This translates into CASSLGSGGINEQFF.

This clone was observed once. CDR3 amino acids: CASSQDNNSDEKLFF. In nucleotides, the CDR3 is TGCGCCAGCAGCCAAGATAACAATAGTGATGAAAAACTGTTTTTT. The chain is built from TRBV4-1 and TRBJ1-4; D is uncertain. The germline gives CDR1 MGHRA, CDR2 YSYEKL. This CDR3 contains 15 residues. V was pared by 0 bases and J by 6 bases, with 11 bases between.

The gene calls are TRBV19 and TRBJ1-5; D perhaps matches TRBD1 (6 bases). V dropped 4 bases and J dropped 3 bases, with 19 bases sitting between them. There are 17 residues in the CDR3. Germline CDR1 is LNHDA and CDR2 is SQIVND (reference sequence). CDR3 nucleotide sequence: TGTGCCAGTAGTAGCCTACAGGGTTGGGAGGACAATCAGCCCCAGCATTTT. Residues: CASSSLQGWEDNQPQHF.

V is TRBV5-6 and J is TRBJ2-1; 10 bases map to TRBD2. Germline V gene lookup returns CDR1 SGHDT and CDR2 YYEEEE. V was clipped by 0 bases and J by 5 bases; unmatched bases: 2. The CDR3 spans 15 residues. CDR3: CASSLGLAGHNEQFF. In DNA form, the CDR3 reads TGTGCCAGCAGCTTGGGACTAGCGGGTCACAATGAGCAGTTCTTC.

CDR3 sequence: CASSSVGLSDTQYF. For the CDR3, the DNA is TGTGCCAGCAGCTCCGTGGGGCTGTCAGATACGCAGTATTTT. This rearrangement joins TRBV7-6 to TRBJ2-3, with D perhaps matching TRBD1 (5 bases). Germline-derived CDR1 and CDR2 are SGHVS and FNYEAQ. V dropped 4 bases and J dropped 4 bases, with 12 bases sitting between them. This CDR3 has 14 residues.

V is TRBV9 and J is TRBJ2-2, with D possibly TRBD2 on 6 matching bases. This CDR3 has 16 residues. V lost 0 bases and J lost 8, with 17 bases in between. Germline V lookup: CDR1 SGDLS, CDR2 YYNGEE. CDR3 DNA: TGTGCCAGCAGCGTAGGAGGCGGGGAACCCGGAGGGGAGCTGTTTTTT. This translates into CASSVGGGEPGGELFF.

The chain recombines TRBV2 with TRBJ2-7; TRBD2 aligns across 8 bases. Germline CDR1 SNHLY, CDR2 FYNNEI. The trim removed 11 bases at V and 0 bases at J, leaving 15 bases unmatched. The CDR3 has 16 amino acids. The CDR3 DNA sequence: TGTGCCGGAGGACGGGGGGGGACACTGGACTCCTACGAGCAGTACTTC. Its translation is CAGGRGGTLDSYEQYF.

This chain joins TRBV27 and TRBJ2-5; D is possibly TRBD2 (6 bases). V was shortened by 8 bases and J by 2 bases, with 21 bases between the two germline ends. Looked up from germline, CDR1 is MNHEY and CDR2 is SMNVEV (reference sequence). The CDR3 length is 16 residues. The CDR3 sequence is CASQRNQRAPQETQYF. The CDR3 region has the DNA TGTGCCAGCCAAAGGAATCAGCGGGCGCCTCAAGAGACCCAGTACTTC.

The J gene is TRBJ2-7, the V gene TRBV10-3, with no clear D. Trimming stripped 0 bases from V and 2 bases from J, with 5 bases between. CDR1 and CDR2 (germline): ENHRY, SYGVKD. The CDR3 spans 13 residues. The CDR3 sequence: CAISESITYEQYF. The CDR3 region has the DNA TGTGCCATCAGTGAGTCGATCACCTACGAGCAGTACTTC.

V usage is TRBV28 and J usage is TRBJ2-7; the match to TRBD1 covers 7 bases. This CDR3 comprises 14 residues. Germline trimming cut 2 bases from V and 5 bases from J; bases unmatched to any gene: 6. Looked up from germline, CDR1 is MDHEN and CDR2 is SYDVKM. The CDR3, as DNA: TGTGCCAGCAGTTTAAGGGGACAGCTCCACGAGCAGTACTTC. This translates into CASSLRGQLHEQYF.

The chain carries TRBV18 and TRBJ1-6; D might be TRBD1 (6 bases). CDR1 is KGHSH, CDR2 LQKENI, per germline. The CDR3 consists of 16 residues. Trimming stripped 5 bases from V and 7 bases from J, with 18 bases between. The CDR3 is CASSSSWSGDNSPLHF. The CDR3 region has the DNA TGTGCCAGCTCATCGAGTTGGTCAGGGGACAATTCACCCCTCCACTTT.